This T cell receptor (beta chain) was documented in a study of response to subunit inactivated influenza vaccine. TCRdb analysed the RT-PCR reads with MiXCR anew, one entry per CDR3 protein. Of hundreds of thousands of distinct CDR3 sequences listed, approximately 15% are singletons. This clonotype was detected many times. The antigen is undetermined. Overall study findings and caveats: The authors proposed limited new T cell recruitment per seasonal influenza vaccination.

The CDR3 is 14 residues long. CDR1 and CDR2 (germline): LNHNV, YYDKDF (reference sequence). Trimming took off 3 bases at V and 4 bases at J, with 10 bases between the two ends. This specimen consisted of PBMCs from blood, obtained less than 15 days before vaccination. The origin of this receptor is a man in his fifties or sixties who received an inactivated influenza vaccine. The rearrangement joins TRBV15 to TRBJ2-1; D might be TRBD1 or TRBD2, each matching 5 bases. CDR3 loop: CATSREDIYNEQFF. CDR3 DNA: TGTGCCACCAGCAGGGAGGACATTTACAATGAGCAGTTCTTC. The whole variable domain, remainder taken from reference TRBV15 and TRBJ2-1, is DAMVIQNPRYQVTQFGKPVTLSCSQTLNHNVMYWYQQKSSQAPKLLFHYYDKDFNNEADTPDNFQSRRPNTSFCFLDIRSPGLGDTAMYLCATSREDIYNEQFFGPGTRLTVL.